This T cell receptor (beta chain) was sequenced during a study of blood T cell repertoires in COVID-19. Profiling relied on immunoSEQ multiplex PCR, and the TCRdb table lists in-frame clones only, not all of them. Of around 380,000 clones listed, about 87% were seen once; the top ten hold roughly 1.4%. The CDR3 spans 16 residues. CDR1 and CDR2 from the germline V gene are SGHTA and FQGTGA. Germline trimming cut 4 bases from V and 4 bases from J; bases unmatched to any gene: 9. The sample consisted of PBMCs or T cells enriched from blood (not recorded which). The chain employs TRBV7-3 and TRBJ1-2; 10 nucleotides match TRBD1. The clonotype was recovered from a man aged 25-45 years who had recovered from COVID-19. CDR3 amino acids: CASSSTGQGGTYGYTF. The DNA for the CDR3 is TGTGCCAGCAGCTCCACCGGACAGGGGGGTACCTATGGCTACACCTTC.